Listed below are T cell receptor beta chains from one sample, sequenced in a study of cytomegalovirus exposure and HLA in healthy donors. Using immunoSEQ multiplex PCR, the repertoire was profiled, and TCRdb retains in-frame clones only, with some absent. Here the sample spans about 120,000 clones, 63% being singletons. Sequencing was carried out using PBMCs. The receptors originated from a man between 35 and 55 years old in good health and CMV-seropositive. Each CDR3 is given with its conserved first and last residue. A D gene is named only where the DNA matches it firmly. Clone size appears in some rows only: once, few, many, or a class for an expanded clone.

cdr3_nt | cdr3_aa | clone_size | d_call | j_call | v_call
TGTGCCAGCAGTACACACGGGACTGGGGCCAACGTCCTGACTTTC | CASSTHGTGANVLTF | once | NA | TRBJ2-6 | TRBV28
TGTGCCAGCAGCCCCGCAGATACGCAGTATTTT | CASSPADTQYF | NA | NA | TRBJ2-3 | TRBV7-9
TGTGCCAGCAGCCTAAGAAAGGACGCGCGGGGGACACCCCTCCACTTT | CASSLRKDARGTPLHF | NA | NA | TRBJ1-6 | TRBV9
TGTGCCACCCTGTGGGAGGGTTCCTACGAGCAGTACTTC | CATLWEGSYEQYF | NA | TRBD2 | TRBJ2-7 | TRBV6-5
TGTGCCAGCAGTTGGACTAGCGGGAACACCGGGGAGCTGTTTTTT | CASSWTSGNTGELFF | few | TRBD2 | TRBJ2-2 | TRBV2
TGTGCCAGCAGTTTAATGGGACAGGGGGTCTACGAGCAGTACTTC | CASSLMGQGVYEQYF | few | TRBD1 | TRBJ2-7 | TRBV27
TGTGCCACCCAGGGCACAGGGTTCAAGGAGCAGTACTTC | CATQGTGFKEQYF | NA | NA | TRBJ2-7 | TRBV10-3
TGTGCCAGCAGTGAATTCGGTAACACTGAAGCTTTCTTT | CASSEFGNTEAFF | few | NA | TRBJ1-1 | TRBV6-1
TGTGCCAGGGACGGCGGGTCTCGGGGCTACACCTTC | CARDGGSRGYTF | NA | NA | TRBJ1-2 | TRBV13
TGCGCCAGCAGCTTGCATACAGGAGACACAGATACGCAGTATTTT | CASSLHTGDTDTQYF | NA | NA | TRBJ2-3 | TRBV5-1
TGTGCCAGCTCACCAGGGCACAGGGGGGACTATGGCTACACCTTC | CASSPGHRGDYGYTF | NA | TRBD1 | TRBJ1-2 | TRBV18
TGTGCCTGGAGTCAGGGCTATGGCTACACCTTC | CAWSQGYGYTF | NA | NA | TRBJ1-2 | TRBV30
TGCGCCAGCAGCCAACATTCCCAGGATGCGAACTATGGCTACACCTTC | CASSQHSQDANYGYTF | once | NA | TRBJ1-2 | TRBV4-3